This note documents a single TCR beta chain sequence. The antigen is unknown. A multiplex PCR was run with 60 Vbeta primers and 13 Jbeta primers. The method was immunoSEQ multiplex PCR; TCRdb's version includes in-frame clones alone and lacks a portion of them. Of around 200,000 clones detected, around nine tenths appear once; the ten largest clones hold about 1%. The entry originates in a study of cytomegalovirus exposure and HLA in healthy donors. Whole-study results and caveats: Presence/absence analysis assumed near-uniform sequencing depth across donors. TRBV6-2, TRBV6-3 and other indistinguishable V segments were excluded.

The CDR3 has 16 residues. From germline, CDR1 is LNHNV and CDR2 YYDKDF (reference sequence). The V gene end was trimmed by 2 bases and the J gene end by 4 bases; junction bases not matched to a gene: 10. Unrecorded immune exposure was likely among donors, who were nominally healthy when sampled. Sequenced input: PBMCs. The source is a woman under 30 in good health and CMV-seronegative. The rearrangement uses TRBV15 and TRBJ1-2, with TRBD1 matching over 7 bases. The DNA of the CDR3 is TGTGCCACCAGCAGAACTAGGAGACAGGGATCCTATGGCTACACCTTC. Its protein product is CATSRTRRQGSYGYTF.